Detailed here is one TCR beta chain. The sample comes from a study of control samples from healthy donors and cancer patients. Measured with immunoSEQ multiplex PCR; TCRdb has only the in-frame clones, and not every one. Among fewer than 120,000 clones, 85% to 90% were seen once, and the ten largest hold around 4%. The CDR3 totals 15 residues. Germline CDR1 SGHRS, CDR2 YFSETQ. The J segment lost 0 bases and the V segment lost 4 bases, leaving 4 bases of the junction unmatched. The source of this sequence is a woman aged 55-75 years with lung cancer. The chain joins TRBV5-1 to TRBJ2-1, with TRBD1 matching 7 bases. The sequencing input was PBMCs. As DNA, the CDR3 is TGCGCCAGCAGCCTCGGACAGGACTCCTACAATGAGCAGTTCTTC. Protein product: CASSLGQDSYNEQFF.